Below, 6 T cell receptor beta chains from the same sample are listed, as sequenced in a study of control samples from healthy donors and cancer patients. Sequencing used immunoSEQ multiplex PCR; TCRdb keeps in-frame clones, though not all of them. The data show about 200,000 clones, approximately 90% seen once. Material for sequencing was blood. Source of these receptors: a man aged 25-40 years in good health.

The chain couples TRBV11-3 to TRBJ2-6; D uncertain. This CDR3 region has 16 residues. CDR1 and CDR2 (germline): SGHNT, YENEEA. With 1 base removed from V and 0 bases from J, the gap between germline ends came to 7 bases. The CDR3 DNA follows: TGTGCCAGCAGCTTAGGTACCGGCTCTGGGGCCAACGTCCTGACTTTC. Amino acid sequence: CASSLGTGSGANVLTF.

Only a few counts were recorded for this clone. The V gene is TRBV5-4, the J gene TRBJ1-2; D is perhaps TRBD1 (5 bases). This CDR3 contains 16 residues. V lost 3 bases and J 7 bases, leaving 22 bases between the germline ends. CDR1 is SGHNT and CDR2 is YYREEE in the germline V gene (reference sequence). DNA for the CDR3: TGTGCCAGCAGCTCCAACGTGGCACCATTTAGGGGTGGCTACACCTTC. Translated, it gives CASSSNVAPFRGGYTF.

CDR3 nucleotide sequence: TGTGCCAGCAGTGAAGCGCAGGCCGGATGGGAGCAGTACTTC. Amino acids: CASSEAQAGWEQYF. The chain links TRBV6-1 to TRBJ2-7, with unresolved D. The germline V gene has CDR1 MNHNS and CDR2 SASEGT. V lost 0 bases, J lost 7 bases, and 13 bases lay in between. The CDR3 is made up of 14 amino acids.

The V and J genes are TRBV28 and TRBJ1-1; maybe TRBD1 (6 bases). The V end was cut by 10 bases, the J end by 6 bases, with 21 bases between. Germline values: CDR1 MDHEN, CDR2 SYDVKM. This CDR3 region has 14 residues. This CDR3 reads CATKKLQGPAEAFF. CDR3 coding DNA: TGTGCCACCAAAAAACTACAGGGCCCCGCTGAAGCTTTCTTT.

The chain couples TRBV9 to TRBJ2-1, with D maybe TRBD1 (7 bases). Trimming pared 0 bases from V and 5 bases from J, leaving 12 bases between. The CDR3 length is 15 residues. The V gene's germline CDR1 is SGDLS and CDR2 YYNGEE. This CDR3 is CASSVGRGLNNEQFF. CDR3 nucleotide sequence: TGTGCCAGCAGCGTAGGGAGGGGGCTAAACAATGAGCAGTTCTTC.

This rearrangement joins TRBV11-2 to TRBJ1-1, with D uncertain. V lost 2 bases to trimming and J lost 1 base, with 5 bases between them. The CDR3 length is 13 residues. Germline CDR1 SGHAT, CDR2 FQNNGV. This chain's CDR3 is CASSLSGNTEAFF. As DNA, the CDR3 is TGTGCCAGCAGCTTATCAGGGAACACTGAAGCTTTCTTT. Looking up the rest from reference TRBV11-2 and TRBJ1-1 gives the full variable domain: EAGVAQSPRYKIIEKRQSVAFWCNPISGHATLYWYQQILGQGPKLLIQFQNNGVVDDSQLPKDRFSAERLKGVDSTLKIQPAKLEDSAVYLCASSLSGNTEAFFGQGTRLTVV.